Included here is one T cell receptor beta chain sequence, with context. This PCR relied on a set of 60 Vbeta primers and 13 Jbeta primers. The repertoire was sequenced with immunoSEQ multiplex PCR; TCRdb's copy has only in-frame clones and lacks some. The sample has 160,000 or so clones; around 80% are singletons. Germline V lookup: CDR1 SGHKS, CDR2 YYEKEE (reference sequence). V was trimmed by 6 bases and J by 6 bases, leaving 16 bases between them. This CDR3 is 14 amino acids long. The sample originates from a study of cytomegalovirus exposure and HLA in healthy donors. V and J are TRBV5-5 and TRBJ2-1, with a tentative D call TRBD2 (5 bases). This TCR was recovered from a young man in good health and CMV-seropositive. Material for sequencing was PBMCs. The DNA for the CDR3 is TGTGCCAGCACCAGCGATCCCGGGATCAATGAGCAGTTCTTC. Translating gives CASTSDPGINEQFF.